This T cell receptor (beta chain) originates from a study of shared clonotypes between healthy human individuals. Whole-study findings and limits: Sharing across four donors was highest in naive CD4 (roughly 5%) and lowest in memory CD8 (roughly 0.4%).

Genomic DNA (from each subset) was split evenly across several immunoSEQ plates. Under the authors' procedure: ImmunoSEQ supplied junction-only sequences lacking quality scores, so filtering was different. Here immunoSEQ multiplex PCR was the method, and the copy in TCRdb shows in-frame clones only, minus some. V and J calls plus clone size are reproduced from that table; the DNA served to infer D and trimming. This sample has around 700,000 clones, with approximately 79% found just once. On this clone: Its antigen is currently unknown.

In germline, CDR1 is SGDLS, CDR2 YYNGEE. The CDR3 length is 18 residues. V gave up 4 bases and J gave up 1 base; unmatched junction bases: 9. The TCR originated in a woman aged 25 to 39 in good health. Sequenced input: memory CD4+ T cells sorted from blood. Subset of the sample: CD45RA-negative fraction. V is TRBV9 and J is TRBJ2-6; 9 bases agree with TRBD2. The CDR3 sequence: CASSSLSGRTSGANVLTF. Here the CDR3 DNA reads TGTGCCAGCAGCTCCCTTAGCGGGAGAACTTCTGGGGCCAACGTCCTGACTTTC.